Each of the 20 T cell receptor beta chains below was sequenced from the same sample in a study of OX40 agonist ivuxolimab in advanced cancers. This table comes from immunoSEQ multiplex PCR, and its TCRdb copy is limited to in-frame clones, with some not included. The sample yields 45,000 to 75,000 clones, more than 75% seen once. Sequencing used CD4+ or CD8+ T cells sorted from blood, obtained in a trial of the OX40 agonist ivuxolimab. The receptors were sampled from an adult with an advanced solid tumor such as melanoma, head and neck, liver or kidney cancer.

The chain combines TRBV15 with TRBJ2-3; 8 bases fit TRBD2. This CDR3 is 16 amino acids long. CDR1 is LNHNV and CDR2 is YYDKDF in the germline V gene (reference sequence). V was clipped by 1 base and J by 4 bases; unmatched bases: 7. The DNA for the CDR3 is TGTGCCACCAGCAGAGTAGGGCTAGCGGGCGCAGATACGCAGTATTTT. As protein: CATSRVGLAGADTQYF. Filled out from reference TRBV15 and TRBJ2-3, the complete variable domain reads DAMVIQNPRYQVTQFGKPVTLSCSQTLNHNVMYWYQQKSSQAPKLLFHYYDKDFNNEADTPDNFQSRRPNTSFCFLDIRSPGLGDTAMYLCATSRVGLAGADTQYFGPGTRLTVL.

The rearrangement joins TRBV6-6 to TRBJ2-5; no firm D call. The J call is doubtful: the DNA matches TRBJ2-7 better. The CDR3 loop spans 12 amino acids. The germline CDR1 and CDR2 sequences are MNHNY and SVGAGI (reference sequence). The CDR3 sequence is CASSPAAYEQYF. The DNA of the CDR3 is TGTGCCAGCAGTCCAGCAGCCTACGAGCAGTACTTC.

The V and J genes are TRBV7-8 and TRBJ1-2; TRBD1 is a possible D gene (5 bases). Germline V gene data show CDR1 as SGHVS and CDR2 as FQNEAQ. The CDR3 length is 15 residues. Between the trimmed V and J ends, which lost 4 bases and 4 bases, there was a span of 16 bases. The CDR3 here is CASSYNGDALYGYTF. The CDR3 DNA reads TGTGCCAGCAGCTACAACGGGGACGCACTCTATGGCTACACCTTC.

DNA for the CDR3: TGTGCCAGCAGTTCGGTGGGGGGGGCTGGAAACGAGCAGTACTTC. Its protein product is CASSSVGGAGNEQYF. The chain recombines TRBV28 with TRBJ2-7, with a possible D match to TRBD2 (7 bases). This CDR3 contains 15 residues. Between the trimmed V and J ends, which lost 4 bases and 5 bases, there was a span of 18 bases. Germline CDR1 is MDHEN and CDR2 is SYDVKM.

CDR3 nucleotides: TGTGCCATCAGTGAGTCGCCGGACACCCCTGGAAACACCATATATTTT. Translated: CAISESPDTPGNTIYF. This chain joins TRBV10-3 and TRBJ1-3; TRBD1 might be the D (5 bases). This CDR3 is 16 amino acids long. The V gene's germline CDR1 is ENHRY and CDR2 SYGVKD. Trimming removed 0 bases from V and 2 bases from J, with 11 bases in between.

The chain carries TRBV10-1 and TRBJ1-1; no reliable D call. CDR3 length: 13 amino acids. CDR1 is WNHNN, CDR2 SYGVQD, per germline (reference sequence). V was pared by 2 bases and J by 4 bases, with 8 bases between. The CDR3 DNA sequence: TGCGCCAGCAGTGAGCAAGTTTCCACTGAAGCTTTCTTT. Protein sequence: CASSEQVSTEAFF.

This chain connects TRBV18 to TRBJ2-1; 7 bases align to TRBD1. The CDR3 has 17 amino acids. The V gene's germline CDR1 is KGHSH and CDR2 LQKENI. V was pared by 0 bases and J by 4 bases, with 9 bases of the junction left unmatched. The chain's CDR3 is CASSPPILQGPYNEQFF. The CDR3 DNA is TGTGCCAGCTCACCACCGATCTTACAGGGGCCTTACAATGAGCAGTTCTTC.

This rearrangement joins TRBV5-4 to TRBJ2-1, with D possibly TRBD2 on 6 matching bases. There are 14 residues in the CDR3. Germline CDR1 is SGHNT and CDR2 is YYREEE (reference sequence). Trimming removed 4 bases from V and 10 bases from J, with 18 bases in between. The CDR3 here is CASSQGLSGGEQFF. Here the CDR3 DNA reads TGTGCCAGCAGCCAAGGGCTTAGCGGAGGAGAGCAGTTCTTC.

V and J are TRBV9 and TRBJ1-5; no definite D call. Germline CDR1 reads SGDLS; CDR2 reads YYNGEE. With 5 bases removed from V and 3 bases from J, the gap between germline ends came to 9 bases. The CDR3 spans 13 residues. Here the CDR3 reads CASSRLNNQPQHF. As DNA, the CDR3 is TGTGCCAGCAGTCGACTGAACAATCAGCCCCAGCATTTT.

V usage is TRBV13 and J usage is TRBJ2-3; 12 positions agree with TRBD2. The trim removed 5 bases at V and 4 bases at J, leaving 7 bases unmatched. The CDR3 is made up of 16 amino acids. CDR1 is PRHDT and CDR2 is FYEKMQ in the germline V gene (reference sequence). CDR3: CASSLRLAGVADTQYF. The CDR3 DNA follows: TGTGCCAGCAGCCTCCGACTAGCGGGAGTCGCAGATACGCAGTATTTT.

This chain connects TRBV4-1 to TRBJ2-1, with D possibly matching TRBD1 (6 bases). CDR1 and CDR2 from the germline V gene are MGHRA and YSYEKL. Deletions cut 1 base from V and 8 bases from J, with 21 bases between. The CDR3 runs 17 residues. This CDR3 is CASSQVVQGDRGDEQFF. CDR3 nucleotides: TGCGCCAGCAGCCAAGTCGTACAGGGTGATAGAGGCGATGAGCAGTTCTTC.

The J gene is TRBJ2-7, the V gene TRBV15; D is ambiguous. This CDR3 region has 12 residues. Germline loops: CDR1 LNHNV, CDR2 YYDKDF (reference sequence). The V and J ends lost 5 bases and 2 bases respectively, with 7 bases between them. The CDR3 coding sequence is TGTGCCACCAGCGGGGAAACCTACGAGCAGTACTTC. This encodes CATSGETYEQYF.

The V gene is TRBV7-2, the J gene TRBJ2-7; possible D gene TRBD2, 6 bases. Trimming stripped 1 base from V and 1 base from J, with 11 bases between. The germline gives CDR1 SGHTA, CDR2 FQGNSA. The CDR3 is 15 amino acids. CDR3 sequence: CASSLGPRGSYEQYF. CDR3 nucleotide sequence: TGTGCCAGCAGCTTAGGTCCTCGGGGGTCCTACGAGCAGTACTTC.

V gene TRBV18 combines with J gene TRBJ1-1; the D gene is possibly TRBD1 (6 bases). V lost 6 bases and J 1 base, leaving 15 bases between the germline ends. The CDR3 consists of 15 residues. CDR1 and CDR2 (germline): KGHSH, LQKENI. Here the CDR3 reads CASSPSTGTNTEAFF. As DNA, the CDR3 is TGTGCCAGCTCGCCATCTACAGGGACGAACACTGAAGCTTTCTTT.

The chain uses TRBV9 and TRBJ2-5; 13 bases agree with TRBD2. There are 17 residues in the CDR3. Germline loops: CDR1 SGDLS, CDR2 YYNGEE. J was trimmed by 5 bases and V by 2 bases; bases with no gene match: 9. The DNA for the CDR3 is TGTGCCAGCAGCGTCGGAACTAGCGGGGGGGCCCGGGAGACCCAGTACTTC. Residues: CASSVGTSGGARETQYF.

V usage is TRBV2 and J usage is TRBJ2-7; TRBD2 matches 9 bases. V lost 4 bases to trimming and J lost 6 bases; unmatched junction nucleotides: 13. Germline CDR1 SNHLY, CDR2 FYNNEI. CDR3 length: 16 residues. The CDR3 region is CASSGGVIAGAPEQYF. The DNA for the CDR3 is TGTGCCAGCAGTGGAGGGGTGATAGCGGGAGCTCCCGAGCAGTACTTC. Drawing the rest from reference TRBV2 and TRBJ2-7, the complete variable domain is EPEVTQTPSHQVTQMGQEVILRCVPISNHLYFYWYRQILGQKVEFLVSFYNNEISEKSEIFDDQFSVERPDGSNFTLKIRSTKLEDSAMYFCASSGGVIAGAPEQYFGPGTRLTVT.

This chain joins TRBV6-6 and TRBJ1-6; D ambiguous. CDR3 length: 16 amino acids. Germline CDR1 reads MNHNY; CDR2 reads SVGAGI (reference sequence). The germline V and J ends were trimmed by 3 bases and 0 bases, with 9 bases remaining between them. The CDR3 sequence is CASSYSGRSYNSPLHF. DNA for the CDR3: TGTGCCAGCAGTTATTCCGGCCGCTCCTATAATTCACCCCTCCACTTT.

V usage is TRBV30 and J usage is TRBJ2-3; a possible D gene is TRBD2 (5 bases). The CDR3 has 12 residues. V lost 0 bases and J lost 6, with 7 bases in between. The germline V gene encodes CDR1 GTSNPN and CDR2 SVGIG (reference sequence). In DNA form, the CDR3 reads TGTGCCTGGAGTGTAGGCGGGGATACGCAGTATTTT. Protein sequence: CAWSVGGDTQYF. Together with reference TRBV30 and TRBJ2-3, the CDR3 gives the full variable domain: SQTIHQWPATLVQPVGSPLSLECTVEGTSNPNLYWYRQAAGRGLQLLFYSVGIGQISSEVPQNLSASRPQDRQFILSSKKLLLSDSGFYLCAWSVGGDTQYFGPGTRLTVL.

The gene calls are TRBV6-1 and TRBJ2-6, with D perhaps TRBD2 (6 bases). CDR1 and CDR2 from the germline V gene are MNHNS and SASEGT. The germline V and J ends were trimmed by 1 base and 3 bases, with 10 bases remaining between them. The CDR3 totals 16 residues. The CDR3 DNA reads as TGTGCCAGCAGTGAAGTACCGGGGGTTGGGGCCAACGTCCTGACTTTC. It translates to CASSEVPGVGANVLTF.

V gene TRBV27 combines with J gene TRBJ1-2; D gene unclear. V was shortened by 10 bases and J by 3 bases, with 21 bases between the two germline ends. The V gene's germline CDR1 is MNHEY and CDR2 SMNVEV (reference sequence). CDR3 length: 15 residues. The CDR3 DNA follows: TGTGCCACCTACTGTGGGCCTCAATGGGACTATGGCTACACCTTC. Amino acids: CATYCGPQWDYGYTF.